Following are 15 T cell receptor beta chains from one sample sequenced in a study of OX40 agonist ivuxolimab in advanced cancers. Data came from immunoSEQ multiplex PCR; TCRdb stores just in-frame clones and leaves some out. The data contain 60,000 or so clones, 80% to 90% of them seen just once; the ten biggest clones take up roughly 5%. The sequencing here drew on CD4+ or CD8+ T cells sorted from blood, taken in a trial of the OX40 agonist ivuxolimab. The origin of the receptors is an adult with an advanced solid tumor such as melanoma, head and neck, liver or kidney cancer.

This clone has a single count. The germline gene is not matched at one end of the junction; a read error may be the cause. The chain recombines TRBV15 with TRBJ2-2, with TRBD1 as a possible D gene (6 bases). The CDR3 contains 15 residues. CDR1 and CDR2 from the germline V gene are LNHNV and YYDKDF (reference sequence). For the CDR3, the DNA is TGTGCCACCAGTAGAGGACAGCCGGGGACCGGGGAGCTGTTTTTT. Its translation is CATSRGQPGTGELFF.

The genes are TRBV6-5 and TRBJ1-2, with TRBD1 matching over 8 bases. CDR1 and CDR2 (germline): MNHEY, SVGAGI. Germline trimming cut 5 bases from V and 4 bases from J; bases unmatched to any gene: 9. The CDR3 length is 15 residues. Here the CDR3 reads CASSLLGQGSYGYTF. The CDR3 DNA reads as TGTGCCAGCAGTCTACTAGGACAGGGAAGCTATGGCTACACCTTC.

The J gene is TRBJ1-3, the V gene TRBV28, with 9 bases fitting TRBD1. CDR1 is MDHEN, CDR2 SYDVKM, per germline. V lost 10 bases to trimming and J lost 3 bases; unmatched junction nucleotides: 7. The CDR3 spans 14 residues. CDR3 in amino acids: CATSTGGVGNTIYF. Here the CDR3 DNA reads TGTGCCACTAGTACAGGGGGCGTTGGAAACACCATATATTTT.

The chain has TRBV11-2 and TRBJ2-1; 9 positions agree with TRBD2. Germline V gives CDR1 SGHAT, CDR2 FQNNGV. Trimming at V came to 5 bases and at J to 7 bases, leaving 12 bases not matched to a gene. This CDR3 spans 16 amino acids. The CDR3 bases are TGTGCCAGCAGCCCAGGGGCGGGAGGGCCTGGTAATGAGCAGTTCTTC. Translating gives CASSPGAGGPGNEQFF.

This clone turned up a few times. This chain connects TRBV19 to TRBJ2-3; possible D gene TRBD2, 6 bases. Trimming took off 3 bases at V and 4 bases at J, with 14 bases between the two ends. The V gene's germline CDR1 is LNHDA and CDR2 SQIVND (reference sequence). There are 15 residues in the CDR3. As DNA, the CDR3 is TGTGCCAGTAGTATTCTCGGGGGTTCTTCAGATACGCAGTATTTT. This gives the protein CASSILGGSSDTQYF.

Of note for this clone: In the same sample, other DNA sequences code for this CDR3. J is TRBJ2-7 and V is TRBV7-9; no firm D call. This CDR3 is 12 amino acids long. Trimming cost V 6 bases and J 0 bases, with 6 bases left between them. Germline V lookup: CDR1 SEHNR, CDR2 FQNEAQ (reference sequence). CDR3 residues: CASRSTSYEQYF. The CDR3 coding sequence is TGTGCCAGCAGATCGACCTCCTACGAGCAGTACTTC. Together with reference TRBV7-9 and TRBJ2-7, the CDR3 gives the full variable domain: DTGVSQNPRHKITKRGQNVTFRCDPISEHNRLYWYRQTLGQGPEFLTYFQNEAQLEKSRLLSDRFSAERPKGSFSTLEIQRTEQGDSAMYLCASRSTSYEQYFGPGTRLTVT.

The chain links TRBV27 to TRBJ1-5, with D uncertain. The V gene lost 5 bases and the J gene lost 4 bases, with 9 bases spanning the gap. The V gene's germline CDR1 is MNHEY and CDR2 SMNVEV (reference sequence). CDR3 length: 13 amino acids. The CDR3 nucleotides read TGTGCCAGCAGTCCAGGACGGAATCAGCCCCAGCATTTT. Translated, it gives CASSPGRNQPQHF.

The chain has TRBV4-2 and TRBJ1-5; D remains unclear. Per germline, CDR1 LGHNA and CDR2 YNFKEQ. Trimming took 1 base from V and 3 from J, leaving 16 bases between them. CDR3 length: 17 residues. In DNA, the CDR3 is TGTGCCAGCAGCCAAGGTCAAATGACCCCAACCAATCAGCCCCAGCATTTT. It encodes CASSQGQMTPTNQPQHF.

The CDR3 here is CASSGLSGRSYEQYF. The CDR3 DNA is TGTGCCAGCAGTGGGTTGAGCGGGAGAAGCTACGAGCAGTACTTC. The chain links TRBV6-1 to TRBJ2-7, with 8 bases that match TRBD2. V dropped 4 bases and J dropped 3; count of bases not matched to a gene: 8. The CDR3 has 15 amino acids. Looked up from germline, CDR1 is MNHNS and CDR2 is SASEGT.

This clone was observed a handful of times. CDR3 residues: CASSTGVSYEQYF. The CDR3 DNA reads as TGTGCCAGCAGTACCGGGGTCTCCTACGAGCAGTACTTC. The rearrangement joins TRBV28 to TRBJ2-7, with a weak D call TRBD2 (5 bases). V gave up 5 bases and J gave up 0 bases, with 8 bases separating them. The V gene's germline CDR1 is MDHEN and CDR2 SYDVKM. CDR3 length: 13 amino acids.

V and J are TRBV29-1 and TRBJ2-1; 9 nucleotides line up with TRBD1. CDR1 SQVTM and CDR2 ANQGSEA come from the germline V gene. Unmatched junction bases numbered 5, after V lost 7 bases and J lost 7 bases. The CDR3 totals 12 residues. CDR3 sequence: CSGGQGSNEQFF. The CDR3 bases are TGCAGCGGTGGACAGGGGTCTAATGAGCAGTTCTTC.

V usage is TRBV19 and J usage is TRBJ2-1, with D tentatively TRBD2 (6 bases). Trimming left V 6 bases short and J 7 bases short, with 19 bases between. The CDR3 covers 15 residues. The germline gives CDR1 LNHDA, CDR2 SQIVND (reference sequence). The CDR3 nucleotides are TGTGCCAGTAGCGTCCGGGACTCGACCCGTAATGAGCAGTTCTTC. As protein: CASSVRDSTRNEQFF.

CDR3 sequence reads: CSVRHPADGELFF. Written as DNA, the CDR3 is TGCAGCGTGCGACATCCGGCGGACGGGGAGCTGTTTTTT. The rearrangement links TRBV29-1 to TRBJ2-2; D unclear. V lost 6 bases, J lost 7 bases, and 15 bases lay in between. There are 13 residues in the CDR3. CDR1 and CDR2 from the germline V gene are SQVTM and ANQGSEA.

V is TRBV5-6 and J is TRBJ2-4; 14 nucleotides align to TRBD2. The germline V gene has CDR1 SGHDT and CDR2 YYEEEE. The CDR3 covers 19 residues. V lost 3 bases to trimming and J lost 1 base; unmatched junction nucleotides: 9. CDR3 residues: CASSSGLAGDGWAKNIQYF. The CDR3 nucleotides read TGTGCCAGCAGCTCGGGACTAGCGGGAGATGGGTGGGCCAAAAACATTCAGTACTTC.

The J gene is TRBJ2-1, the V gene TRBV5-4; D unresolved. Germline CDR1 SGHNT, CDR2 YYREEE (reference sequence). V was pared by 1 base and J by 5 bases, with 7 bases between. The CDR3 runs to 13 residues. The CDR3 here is CASSLSANNEQFF. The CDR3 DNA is TGTGCCAGCAGCTTGTCGGCCAACAATGAGCAGTTCTTC.